A selection of T cell receptor beta chains follows, all from one sample in a study of a mutant IDH1 vaccine in newly diagnosed glioma. Their antigen targets remain unknown. Produced via immunoSEQ multiplex PCR; TCRdb's table is partial and in-frame only. Of tens of thousands of clones detected, around 93% appear once; the ten largest clones hold under 5%. Sequenced here: PBMCs, sampled from a glioma patient whose treatment included an IDH1 peptide vaccine. These receptors came from a middle-aged man with glioma. Both conserved end residues are part of each CDR3. A D gene is named only where the DNA matches it firmly. Only part of the rows carry a size: once, few, many, or a class if the clone is expanded.

TRBV7-9	-	TRBJ1-5	-	15	TGTGCCAGCAGCATAGGTGGTGGCAGCCATATGCCCCAGCATTTT	CASSIGGGSHMPQHF
TRBV9	-	TRBJ2-7	-	14	TGTGCCAGCAGCTTTCACGGACAGACATACGAGCAGTACTTC	CASSFHGQTYEQYF
TRBV6-5	-	TRBJ1-5	-	14	TGTGCCAGCGGACAACCCGTTAGCAATCAGCCCCAGCATTTT	CASGQPVSNQPQHF
TRBV4-1	-	TRBJ1-3	-	15	TGCGCCAGCAGCCAACTGGGGATCAGAGGAAACACCATATATTTT	CASSQLGIRGNTIYF
TRBV10-3	TRBD2	TRBJ2-5	-	15	TGTGCCATCAGTCCCGGAGCGGGGGGGCAAGAGACCCAGTACTTC	CAISPGAGGQETQYF
TRBV11-3	-	TRBJ2-2	-	13	TGTGCCAGCAGCTTAGGTTCTGTCGGGGAGCTGTTTTTT	CASSLGSVGELFF
TRBV13	TRBD2	TRBJ2-7	-	19	TGTGCCAGCAGCTCCGCCGGGACTAGCGGGGGACGCTATACCTACGAGCAGTACTTC	CASSSAGTSGGRYTYEQYF
TRBV19	-	TRBJ2-3	-	12	TGTGCCAGTAGTATATGTCCAGATACGCAGTATTTT	CASSICPDTQYF
TRBV28	-	TRBJ1-5	-	12	TGTGCCAGCAGGGATAGCAATCAGCCCCAGCATTTT	CASRDSNQPQHF
TRBV5-1	-	TRBJ2-3	once	14	TGCGCCAGCAGCTTGGGGCAGGGCCCAGATACGCAGTATTTT	CASSLGQGPDTQYF
TRBV19	TRBD1	TRBJ1-1	-	15	TGTGCCAGTAGTAGCAGGGGGACAGGGAGCGTAGAAGCTTTCTTT	CASSSRGTGSVEAFF
TRBV18	-	TRBJ2-3	-	13	TGTGCCAGCTCACCCAGCGGGACAGATACGCAGTATTTT	CASSPSGTDTQYF
TRBV9	-	TRBJ2-3	-	16	TGTGCCAGCAGCGTAGGAGTGACATCTAGCACAGATACGCAGTATTTT	CASSVGVTSSTDTQYF
TRBV30	TRBD1	TRBJ2-5	-	12	TGTGCCTGGAGTTACAGGGGAGAGACCCAGTACTTC	CAWSYRGETQYF
TRBV5-4	TRBD1	TRBJ2-7	-	14	TGTGCCAGCAGCACCCGACAGGGGAGTCACGAGCAGTACTTC	CASSTRQGSHEQYF
TRBV27	-	TRBJ2-2	-	15	TGTGCCAGCCGAGATTACGCATTGAACACCGGGGAGCTGTTTTTT	CASRDYALNTGELFF
TRBV27	-	TRBJ1-1	-	13	TGTGCCAGCAGTTACGCAGTGAACACTGAAGCTTTCTTT	CASSYAVNTEAFF
TRBV28	TRBD1	TRBJ2-1	-	14	TGTGCCAGCAGTTCGGGACAGGGTTACAATGAGCAGTTCTTC	CASSSGQGYNEQFF
TRBV6-5	-	TRBJ2-1	-	13	TGTGCCAGCAGTTATTCTAATAACAATGAGCAGTTCTTC	CASSYSNNNEQFF
TRBV5-1	TRBD1	TRBJ2-2	once	15	TGCGCCAGCAGCTCCGGGACAGGGAGGGTGAAGGAGCTGTTTTTT	CASSSGTGRVKELFF
TRBV14	-	TRBJ2-5	-	14	TGTGCCAGCAGCCAGGGTGTCTGGGGGGAGACCCAGTACTTC	CASSQGVWGETQYF
TRBV27	-	TRBJ2-7	-	14	TGTGCCAGCAGTTTACAGGGGTTTACGTACGAGCAGTACTTC	CASSLQGFTYEQYF
TRBV10-2	-	TRBJ2-7	-	15	TGCGCCAGCAGTGAGTATACAGGGACGCGGAACGAGCAGTACTTC	CASSEYTGTRNEQYF
TRBV9	TRBD1	TRBJ2-2	-	16	TGTGCCAGCACCTACGGGGGACAGGGGAACACCGGGGAGCTGTTTTTT	CASTYGGQGNTGELFF
TRBV6-5	-	TRBJ2-3	once	16	TGTGCCAGCAGTTACTCACGCGGGAAGGGAACAGATACGCAGTATTTT	CASSYSRGKGTDTQYF
TRBV5-4	-	TRBJ2-7	once	16	TGTGCCAGCAGCTTGGCGACTGAGGGGGGCGGCTACGAGCAGTACTTC	CASSLATEGGGYEQYF
TRBV9	TRBD2	TRBJ2-5	-	17	TGTGCCAGCAGCGCCCAACACGGGCGGGGGGGACAAGAGACCCAGTACTTC	CASSAQHGRGGQETQYF
TRBV5-8	-	TRBJ2-3	-	18	TGTGCCAGCCCGGCGATGGTCCGGACAGCAACTAGCACAGATACGCAGTATTTT	CASPAMVRTATSTDTQYF
TRBV7-9	-	TRBJ2-5	-	15	TGTGCCAGCAGCTTAGGGACGGTTTGGGAAGAGACCCAGTACTTC	CASSLGTVWEETQYF
TRBV5-6	-	TRBJ2-3	once	14	TGTGCCAGCAGCTATACTAGCAGCACAGATACGCAGTATTTT	CASSYTSSTDTQYF
TRBV27	-	TRBJ2-7	-	15	TGTGCCAGCAGTTTAGATCGGGGGAGCTCCTACGAGCAGTACTTC	CASSLDRGSSYEQYF
TRBV19	-	TRBJ1-2	-	14	TGTGCCAGTAGTTGGACGGGACGAAACTATGGCTACACCTTC	CASSWTGRNYGYTF
TRBV6-5	TRBD1	TRBJ1-1	-	15	TGTGCCAGCAGTCGGGACAGGGGGTTAAACACTGAAGCTTTCTTT	CASSRDRGLNTEAFF
TRBV27	TRBD2	TRBJ2-3	-	18	TGTGCCAGCAGTTTATCAGGACCGGGACTAGCGAGGACAGATACGCAGTATTTT	CASSLSGPGLARTDTQYF
TRBV4-3	TRBD1	TRBJ2-7	-	15	TGCGCCAGCAGCTTACGACAGGGGTCATTCTACGAGCAGTACTTC	CASSLRQGSFYEQYF
TRBV11-2	-	TRBJ1-1	-	15	TGTGCCAGCAGCTCTCCGGGACGACGGCAAATGGAAGCTTTCTTT	CASSSPGRRQMEAFF
TRBV14	-	TRBJ1-2	-	14	TGTGCCAGCAGCCAAGGGGGCCCTCGGTATGGCTACACCTTC	CASSQGGPRYGYTF